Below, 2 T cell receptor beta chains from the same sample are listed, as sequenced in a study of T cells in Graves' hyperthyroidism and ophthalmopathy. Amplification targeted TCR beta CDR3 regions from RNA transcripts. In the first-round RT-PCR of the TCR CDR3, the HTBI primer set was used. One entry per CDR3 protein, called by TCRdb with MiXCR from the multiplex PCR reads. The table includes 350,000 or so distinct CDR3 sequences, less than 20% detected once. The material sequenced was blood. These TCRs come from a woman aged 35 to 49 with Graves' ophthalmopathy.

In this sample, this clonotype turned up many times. CDR3 in amino acids: CASSLGPRPQHF. The CDR3 DNA reads as TGTGCCAGCAGCCTAGGTCCGCGGCCCCAGCATTTT. The chain links TRBV6-1 to TRBJ1-5; no definite D call. V was trimmed by 6 bases and J by 9 bases, leaving 12 bases between them. Germline V gene lookup returns CDR1 MNHNS and CDR2 SASEGT. This CDR3 is built from 12 residues.

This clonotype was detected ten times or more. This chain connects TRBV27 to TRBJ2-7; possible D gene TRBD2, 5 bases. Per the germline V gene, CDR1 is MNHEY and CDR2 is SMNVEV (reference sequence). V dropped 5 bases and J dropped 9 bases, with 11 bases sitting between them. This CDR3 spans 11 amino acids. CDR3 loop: CASSRGWRQYF. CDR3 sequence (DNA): TGTGCCAGCAGTCGAGGGTGGAGGCAGTACTTC.